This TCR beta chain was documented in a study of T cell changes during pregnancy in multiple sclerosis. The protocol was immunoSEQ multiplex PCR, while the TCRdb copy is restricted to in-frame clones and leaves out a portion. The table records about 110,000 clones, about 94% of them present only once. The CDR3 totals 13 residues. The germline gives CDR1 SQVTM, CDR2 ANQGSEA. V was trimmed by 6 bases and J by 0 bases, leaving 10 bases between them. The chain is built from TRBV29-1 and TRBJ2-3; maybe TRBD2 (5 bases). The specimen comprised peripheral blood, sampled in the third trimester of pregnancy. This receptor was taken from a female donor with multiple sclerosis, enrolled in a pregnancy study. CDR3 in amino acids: CSVPGGSTDTQYF. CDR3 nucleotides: TGCAGCGTCCCGGGCGGGAGCACAGATACGCAGTATTTT.